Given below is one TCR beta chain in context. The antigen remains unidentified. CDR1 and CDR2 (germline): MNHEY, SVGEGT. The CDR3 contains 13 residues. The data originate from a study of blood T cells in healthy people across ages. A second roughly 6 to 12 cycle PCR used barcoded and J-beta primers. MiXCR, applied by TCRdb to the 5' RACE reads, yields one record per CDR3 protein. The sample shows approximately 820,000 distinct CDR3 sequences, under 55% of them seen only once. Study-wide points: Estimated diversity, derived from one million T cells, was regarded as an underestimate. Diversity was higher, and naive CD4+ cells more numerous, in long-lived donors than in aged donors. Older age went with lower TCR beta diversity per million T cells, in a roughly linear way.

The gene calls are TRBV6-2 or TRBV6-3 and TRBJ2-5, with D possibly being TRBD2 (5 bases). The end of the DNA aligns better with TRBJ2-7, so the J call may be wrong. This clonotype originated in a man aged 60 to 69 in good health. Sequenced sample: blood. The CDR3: CASSYRLAGEQYF. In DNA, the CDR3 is TGTGCCAGCAGTTACCGTCTAGCTGGCGAGCAGTACTTC.